Only a few counts were recorded for the clone carrying this T cell receptor beta chain. This record comes from a study of shared clonotypes between healthy human individuals. Study background: Aged between 18 and 49, the donors were a couple of women and a few men.

The study drew its donors from healthy HIV-negative adults without recent acute infections or vaccinations. Nashville, Tennessee was home to all donors, each a Caucasian adult. In the authors' workflow: As immunoSEQ supplied junction-only sequences (without quality scores), filtering differed. The protocol was immunoSEQ multiplex PCR, while the TCRdb copy is restricted to in-frame clones and leaves out a portion. The V and J calls and clone size were taken over from that table, and D and trimming were inferred from the DNA. The sample contains about 510,000 clones, over 75% of which appear only once. V lost 3 bases and J lost 10, with 10 bases in between. This CDR3 is built from 12 residues. CDR1 is SGHTA and CDR2 is FQGNSA in the germline V gene.

The receptor was derived from a woman aged 40-49 years in good health. Some clones in this sample may be carry-over from other donors' samples. This sequence joins TRBV7-2 and TRBJ2-1, with D possibly being TRBD1 (6 bases). The sample taken for sequencing was PBMCs. CDR3 coding DNA: TGTGCCAGCAGCTTCCCCGACAGGGAGCAGTTCTTC. Translated: CASSFPDREQFF.